The 20 T cell receptor beta chains listed next were all sequenced from one sample in a study of blood T cell repertoires in COVID-19. The table came from immunoSEQ multiplex PCR; TCRdb's copy has only in-frame clones and leaves some out. Of approximately 51,000 clones in the sample, around 87% were seen once. The sample comprised peripheral blood. Receptors originate from a man aged 35-49 years with active COVID-19.

This rearrangement joins TRBV7-9 to TRBJ2-3; D gene ambiguous. Trimming cost V 5 bases and J 3 bases, with 6 bases left between them. The CDR3 consists of 12 residues. Per germline, CDR1 SEHNR and CDR2 FQNEAQ (reference sequence). CDR3 nucleotide sequence: TGTGCCAGCAGCGAGTCGACAGATACGCAGTATTTT. This codes for CASSESTDTQYF.

In regard to this clone: Other DNA sequences in the sample encode the same CDR3. The chain is built from TRBV6-5 and TRBJ2-1; possibly TRBD2 for D (6 bases). CDR3 size: 15 residues. The germline V and J ends were trimmed by 8 bases and 2 bases, with 16 bases remaining between them. From germline, CDR1 is MNHEY and CDR2 SVGAGI. The CDR3 spells CASLWGLAAYNEQFF. In nucleotides, the CDR3 is TGTGCCAGCCTTTGGGGACTGGCGGCCTACAATGAGCAGTTCTTC.

The chain recombines TRBV27 with TRBJ2-1; 7 bases agree with TRBD1. The ends lost 1 base at V and 4 bases at J; junction bases unmatched: 4. The germline gives CDR1 MNHEY, CDR2 SMNVEV (reference sequence). The CDR3 runs to 15 residues. CDR3 amino acids: CASSLLWDRYNEQFF. CDR3 bases: TGTGCCAGCAGTTTATTGTGGGACAGATACAATGAGCAGTTCTTC.

This rearrangement joins TRBV7-2 to TRBJ2-5, with 10 positions matching TRBD2. After removal of 4 bases from V and 5 bases from J, the junction contained 10 bases not matched to a gene. The germline V gene has CDR1 SGHTA and CDR2 FQGNSA. CDR3 length equals 16 residues. DNA of the CDR3: TGTGCCAGCAGCTACGGACTAGCGGCTTATAGGGAGACCCAGTACTTC. Translation gives CASSYGLAAYRETQYF.

The chain carries TRBV27 and TRBJ2-7, with D possibly being TRBD2 (5 bases). The CDR3 is 14 residues long. The V gene lost 3 bases and the J gene lost 0 bases, with 9 bases spanning the gap. Germline V gene lookup returns CDR1 MNHEY and CDR2 SMNVEV (reference sequence). CDR3 DNA: TGTGCCAGCAGTTTTAGCGCTAGCTCCTACGAGCAGTACTTC. This encodes CASSFSASSYEQYF.

This chain connects TRBV28 to TRBJ2-7; D uncertain. This CDR3 has 14 amino acids. V dropped 2 bases and J dropped 5 bases, with 13 bases sitting between them. CDR1 MDHEN and CDR2 SYDVKM come from the germline V gene. For the CDR3, the DNA is TGTGCCAGCAGTTTAGGGCAGCCCCCGGACGAGCAGTACTTC. Protein: CASSLGQPPDEQYF.

The chain uses TRBV6-6 and TRBJ2-5; 12 bases line up with TRBD2. This CDR3 comprises 17 residues. J was trimmed by 0 bases and V by 5 bases; bases with no gene match: 7. The germline CDR1 and CDR2 sequences are MNHNY and SVGAGI (reference sequence). Written as DNA, the CDR3 is TGTGCCAGCAGTCTGCTAGCGGGAGGGCCGAACCAAGAGACCCAGTACTTC. It yields the protein CASSLLAGGPNQETQYF.

The chain has TRBV27 and TRBJ2-3, with D possibly matching TRBD2 (5 bases). Between the trimmed V and J ends, which lost 4 bases and 6 bases, there was a span of 8 bases. The germline V gene encodes CDR1 MNHEY and CDR2 SMNVEV (reference sequence). CDR3 size: 12 residues. The CDR3 loop reads CASSYTGDTQYF. The CDR3 DNA is TGTGCCAGCAGTTACACGGGGGATACGCAGTATTTT.

This chain connects TRBV28 to TRBJ2-1; D may be TRBD1 (6 bases). Germline V gives CDR1 MDHEN, CDR2 SYDVKM. The CDR3 loop spans 15 amino acids. Between the trimmed V and J ends, which lost 6 bases and 5 bases, there was a span of 17 bases. The CDR3 DNA reads as TGTGCCAGCAGCCCGAGAAGAGACAGGCACAATGAGCAGTTCTTC. This encodes CASSPRRDRHNEQFF.

CDR3 region: CASSLGPDGQGRGTSGSESDEQFF. The CDR3 DNA is TGCGCCAGCAGCTTGGGGCCGGATGGACAGGGAAGGGGGACTAGCGGGAGTGAAAGCGATGAGCAGTTCTTC. The V and J genes are TRBV5-1 and TRBJ2-1; 14 nucleotides align to TRBD2. After removal of 0 bases from V and 8 bases from J, the junction contained 28 bases not matched to a gene. The germline V gene encodes CDR1 SGHRS and CDR2 YFSETQ. The CDR3 runs 24 residues.

This clone has just one count. The chain links TRBV27 to TRBJ1-4; 7 bases agree with TRBD1. Looked up from germline, CDR1 is MNHEY and CDR2 is SMNVEV (reference sequence). J gave up 7 bases and V 5 bases, and 16 bases lay outside the gene matches. The CDR3 covers 17 residues. CDR3: CASSHRDSSSGGEKLFF. The CDR3 bases are TGTGCCAGCAGTCACCGGGACAGTTCCTCGGGTGGTGAAAAACTGTTTTTT.

V and J are TRBV5-5 and TRBJ1-6; possible D gene TRBD1, 5 bases. Between the trimmed V and J ends, which lost 1 base and 5 bases, there was a span of 16 bases. The CDR3 length is 17 residues. Germline loops: CDR1 SGHKS, CDR2 YYEKEE (reference sequence). The CDR3 nucleotides read TGTGCCAGCAGCTTGTCCCGGGTGGACAAGAATAATTCACCCCTCCACTTT. This encodes CASSLSRVDKNNSPLHF.

The chain links TRBV10-2 to TRBJ1-5; D remains unclear. The CDR3 length is 13 residues. Germline loops: CDR1 WSHSY, CDR2 SAAADI. Trimming removed 2 bases from V and 5 bases from J, with 7 bases in between. The CDR3 reads CASSETEHQPQHF. The CDR3 coding sequence is TGCGCCAGCAGTGAGACAGAACATCAGCCCCAGCATTTT.

This clone was counted between two and nine times. The chain couples TRBV7-8 to TRBJ2-3; TRBD2 agrees at 13 bases. Germline lookup yields CDR1 SGHVS and CDR2 FQNEAQ. This CDR3 is built from 15 residues. Unmatched junction bases numbered 8, after V lost 9 bases and J lost 5 bases. CDR3 loop: CASGGTSGNQDTQYF. For the CDR3, the DNA is TGTGCCAGTGGAGGGACTAGCGGGAATCAAGATACGCAGTATTTT. The whole variable domain, filled in from reference TRBV7-8 and TRBJ2-3, reads GAGVSQSPRYKVAKRGQDVALRCDPISGHVSLFWYQQALGQGPEFLTYFQNEAQLDKSGLPSDRFFAERPEGSVSTLKIQRTQQEDSAVYLCASGGTSGNQDTQYFGPGTRLTVL.

J is TRBJ1-1 and V is TRBV28; unclear D gene. The CDR3 loop spans 15 amino acids. V lost 7 bases to trimming and J lost 1 base, with 16 bases between them. Germline CDR1 reads MDHEN; CDR2 reads SYDVKM. The CDR3, as DNA: TGTGCCAGCACCACACGGACCGGGAAGAACACTGAAGCTTTCTTT. It yields the protein CASTTRTGKNTEAFF.

The rearrangement uses TRBV7-8 and TRBJ2-1; 9 nucleotides line up with TRBD2. The trim removed 2 bases at V and 5 bases at J, leaving 4 bases unmatched. Germline V CDR1 and CDR2: SGHVS, FQNEAQ. This CDR3 has 15 residues. Written as DNA, the CDR3 is TGTGCCAGCAGCTTACTAGCGGGACTCAACAATGAGCAGTTCTTC. This codes for CASSLLAGLNNEQFF.

The chain has TRBV7-2 and TRBJ1-1, with D possibly TRBD1 on 5 matching bases. Germline assignment: CDR1 SGHTA and CDR2 FQGNSA. Trimming removed 0 bases at V and 3 bases at J, with 8 bases between. The CDR3 runs 14 residues. In nucleotides, the CDR3 is TGTGCCAGCAGCTTAGCGGGGGGACACACTGAAGCTTTCTTT. Protein product: CASSLAGGHTEAFF.

V usage is TRBV6-5 and J usage is TRBJ1-3; D uncertain. Trimming took off 5 bases at V and 0 bases at J, with 11 bases between the two ends. Germline V CDR1 and CDR2: MNHEY, SVGAGI. CDR3 size: 15 residues. The CDR3, as DNA: TGTGCCAGCAGTATCTCTTTAATCTCTGGAAACACCATATATTTT. Amino acids: CASSISLISGNTIYF.

The chain links TRBV7-9 to TRBJ1-1; D possibly corresponds to TRBD1 (6 bases). The V end was cut by 1 base, the J end by 11 bases, with 14 bases between. CDR3 length: 13 amino acids. Germline CDR1 is SEHNR and CDR2 is FQNEAQ (reference sequence). The CDR3 here is CASSLGGGVWAFF. The CDR3 DNA sequence: TGTGCCAGCAGCTTAGGTGGGGGCGTGTGGGCTTTCTTT.

V usage is TRBV7-8 and J usage is TRBJ1-4; possibly TRBD1 for D (5 bases). Germline V gene sequence: CDR1 SGHVS, CDR2 FQNEAQ. Trimming took off 0 bases at V and 8 bases at J, with 7 bases between the two ends. CDR3 size: 13 residues. This CDR3 is CASSLAEGEKLFF. DNA for the CDR3: TGTGCCAGCAGCTTAGCGGAGGGGGAAAAACTGTTTTTT.